The subject of this entry is one T cell receptor beta chain. No antigen is known for it. The time point here: blood 2 weeks post-SBRT. The treatment here: 15 Gy SBRT to primary tumor, nephrectomy 4 weeks later. Radiation-treated patients gave blood at baseline, week 2 and week 4. Looked up from germline, CDR1 is SGHRS and CDR2 is YFSETQ. This CDR3 is built from 12 residues. V lost 7 bases, J lost 7 bases, and 2 bases stayed unmatched. This record comes from a study of radiation and T cells in renal cell carcinoma. Study-wide results and caveats: Top tumor clonotypes rose in blood 2 weeks post-radiation, then contracted. Without pretreatment biopsies, baseline tumor clonotype presence was undetermined.

Generated by immunoSEQ multiplex PCR, the TCRdb table keeps only in-frame clones and is missing some. The table has roughly 130,000 clones, more than 75% seen once; the top ten hold 5.8%. V and J are TRBV5-1 and TRBJ1-1; TRBD1 agrees at 12 bases. The sequence derives from a woman in her 70s with renal cell carcinoma. Sample: blood, taken from a patient whose treatment included radiotherapy and nephrectomy. The DNA of the CDR3 is TGCGCCAGCGGGACAGGGGGCTTTGAAGCTTTCTTT. The encoded protein is CASGTGGFEAFF.